The next 10 T cell receptor beta chains were all read from a single sample in a study of tumor-infiltrating lymphocytes in primary liver carcinoma. The researchers obtained blood RNA from unsorted whole blood and also extracted germline DNA. Constant-region priming of around 500 ng total RNA yielded TCR beta cDNA. Three nested multiplex PCR rounds, a slightly modified ARM-PCR method, built the TCR beta libraries. A C-beta reverse primer was combined with TRBV1-TRBV30 forward primers in the first two PCR rounds, and each round had around 11 cycles. TCRdb called the multiplex PCR reads again in MiXCR, with one record for every CDR3 protein. This table has a few hundred thousand distinct CDR3 sequences, 58% appearing once. Sequencing was done on a sample of peripheral blood. The receptors here all came from a woman aged 25 to 39 with primary liver carcinoma and hepatitis B virus infection.

Details on this clonotype: The junction departs from the called germline gene at one end, perhaps through a read error. The chain is built from TRBV11-2 and TRBJ2-1; TRBD2 aligns across 10 bases. Germline values: CDR1 SGHAT, CDR2 FQNNGV. CDR3 length: 15 residues. The CDR3 DNA reads as TGTGCCAGCAGGCTAGCGGGAGTGTCCTACAATGAGCAGCTCTTC. It yields the protein CASRLAGVSYNEQLF.

In its sample, this clonotype was seen a few times. This chain uses TRBV12-3 or TRBV12-4 with TRBJ2-3; 9 bases are a match to TRBD1. The CDR3 sequence is 17 residues long. Trimming removed 6 bases from V and 3 bases from J; junction bases left unmatched: 13. The DNA of the CDR3 is TGTGCCAGCAGAACTCACAGGGGGGACAGGGTAACAGATACGCAGTATTTT. Translated: CASRTHRGDRVTDTQYF.

V usage is TRBV14 and J usage is TRBJ2-1; 9 positions match TRBD2. Looked up from germline, CDR1 is SGHDN and CDR2 is FVKESK. V lost 4 bases to trimming and J lost 8 bases; unmatched junction nucleotides: 12. The CDR3 runs 16 residues. In DNA form, the CDR3 reads TGTGCCAGCAGCCCTATGATGGCGGGAGGGCCTTATGAGCAGTTCTTC. It yields the protein CASSPMMAGGPYEQFF.

This clonotype was counted many times. The gene calls are TRBV6-5 and TRBJ2-7, with a weak D call TRBD2 (6 bases). The germline CDR1 and CDR2 sequences are MNHEY and SVGAGI. The CDR3 extends over 15 amino acids. Trimming cost V 5 bases and J 3 bases, with 17 bases left between them. CDR3 region: CASSHRRGRSYEQYF. CDR3 nucleotides: TGTGCCAGCAGTCACCGACGGGGGAGAAGCTACGAGCAGTACTTC.

This chain joins TRBV5-6 and TRBJ1-1; 7 positions agree with TRBD1. There are 15 residues in the CDR3. CDR1 and CDR2 from the germline V gene are SGHDT and YYEEEE. V dropped 0 bases and J dropped 3; count of bases not matched to a gene: 5. The CDR3 nucleotides read TGTGCCAGCAGCTTGGATATCGGACAGGACACTGAAGCTTTCTTT. This gives the protein CASSLDIGQDTEAFF.

This clonotype was seen ten or more times. Written as DNA, the CDR3 is TGTGCCAGCAGTTCAGCCGAAGAGACCCAGTACTTC. The encoded protein is CASSSAEETQYF. The chain recombines TRBV6-2 or TRBV6-3 with TRBJ2-5; no firm D call. Germline V gene sequence: CDR1 MNHEY, CDR2 SVGEGT. V shed 4 bases and J shed 3 bases, with 6 bases lying between them. The length of the CDR3 is 12 residues.

The V gene is TRBV7-9, the J gene TRBJ1-1; TRBD1 aligns across 10 bases. CDR1 is SEHNR, CDR2 FQNEAQ, per germline (reference sequence). The V segment lost 5 bases and the J segment 4 bases; nucleotides outside the gene matches: 10. The CDR3 length is 16 residues. CDR3 protein: CASSLMTGGFGTEAFF. In DNA, the CDR3 is TGTGCCAGCAGCCTCATGACAGGGGGCTTTGGCACTGAAGCTTTCTTT. The complete variable domain, with remaining parts taken from reference TRBV7-9 and TRBJ1-1, reads DTGVSQNPRHKITKRGQNVTFRCDPISEHNRLYWYRQTLGQGPEFLTYFQNEAQLEKSRLLSDRFSAERPKGSFSTLEIQRTEQGDSAMYLCASSLMTGGFGTEAFFGQGTRLTVV.

As concerns this clonotype: Because it lacks the conserved phenylalanine or tryptophan at the end, this CDR3 is likely a read error. The chain combines TRBV11-2 with TRBJ2-2; TRBD2 might be the D (6 bases). The V end lost 6 bases, the J end lost 1 base, and 18 bases lay between the germline ends. The CDR3 length is 17 residues. Germline V gene lookup returns CDR1 SGHAT and CDR2 FQNNGV. CDR3 amino acids: CASSYGGGGENTGELFL. CDR3 sequence (DNA): TGTGCCAGCAGTTACGGGGGTGGCGGGGAGAACACCGGGGAGCTGTTTCTT.

The rearrangement uses TRBV10-3 and TRBJ2-2; the D gene is possibly TRBD2 (6 bases). The V end lost 8 bases, the J end lost 2 bases, and 12 bases lay between the germline ends. The germline gives CDR1 ENHRY, CDR2 SYGVKD. The CDR3 is 14 amino acids. The CDR3 DNA follows: TGTGCCATCGGGGTAGCGGTAAACACCGGGGAGCTGTTTTTT. This gives the protein CAIGVAVNTGELFF.

This clonotype was detected ten times or more. This rearrangement joins TRBV12-3 or TRBV12-4 to TRBJ2-3; D is possibly TRBD1 or TRBD2 (6 bases each). The CDR3 spans 13 residues. Trimming stripped 6 bases from V and 4 bases from J, with 11 bases between. The CDR3 DNA reads TGTGCCAGCAGCTCAGGGGAGGCAGATACGCAGTATTTT. Protein product: CASSSGEADTQYF.